Listed below are T cell receptor beta chains from one sample, sequenced in a study of cytomegalovirus exposure and HLA in healthy donors. Repertoires were generated with immunoSEQ multiplex PCR, while TCRdb's copy carries only in-frame clones and drops some. The table has about 180,000 clones, approximately 84% seen once. The sample was PBMCs. These receptors originate from a man younger than 35 in good health and CMV-seronegative. The conserved cysteine and the conserved F or W are not part of the CDR3 here.

j_call: TRBJ1-2
v_call: TRBV11-2
cdr3_aa: ASSYLNPYTLYGYT

j_call: TRBJ2-3
v_call: TRBV5-5
cdr3_aa: ASSLGGAKDTQY

j_call: TRBJ2-2
v_call: TRBV6-5
cdr3_aa: ASSLAGIGRGELF

j_call: TRBJ2-3
v_call: TRBV5-1
cdr3_aa: ASSLRGLRTDTQY

j_call: TRBJ1-6
v_call: TRBV4-1
cdr3_aa: ASSQDGRRGSPLH

j_call: TRBJ2-7
v_call: TRBV28
cdr3_aa: ASSSTDRVSYEQY

j_call: TRBJ2-5
v_call: TRBV5-8
cdr3_aa: ASSAGLAGVVETQY

j_call: TRBJ2-4
v_call: TRBV9
cdr3_aa: ASSVGGTGKNIQY

j_call: TRBJ2-3
v_call: TRBV9
cdr3_aa: ASSQSPWTGGTDTQY

j_call: TRBJ2-7
v_call: TRBV9
cdr3_aa: ASSVDRFGYEQY

j_call: TRBJ1-2
v_call: TRBV2
cdr3_aa: ASRRTGGFIGGYT

j_call: TRBJ1-4
v_call: TRBV30
cdr3_aa: AWSVRREEKLF

j_call: TRBJ2-3
v_call: TRBV10-3
cdr3_aa: AIRGQGSDTQY

j_call: TRBJ2-1
v_call: TRBV5-4
cdr3_aa: ASSPSGRSYNEQF

j_call: TRBJ1-4
v_call: TRBV7-9
cdr3_aa: ASSYDWTGRREKLF

j_call: TRBJ1-2
v_call: TRBV27
cdr3_aa: ASSLSISGNYGYT

j_call: TRBJ2-5
v_call: TRBV7-9
cdr3_aa: ASSPNGQGDGETQY

j_call: TRBJ1-5
v_call: TRBV7-9
cdr3_aa: ASSLGTTSNQPQH

j_call: TRBJ2-1
v_call: TRBV20-1
cdr3_aa: SALTGNEQF

j_call: TRBJ2-7
v_call: TRBV7-9
cdr3_aa: ASTEGLAQLSEQY

j_call: TRBJ2-1
v_call: TRBV28
cdr3_aa: ASSWGRSYNEQF

j_call: TRBJ2-1
v_call: TRBV4-1
cdr3_aa: ASSQDRGAGRSYNEQF

j_call: TRBJ2-5
v_call: TRBV18
cdr3_aa: ASSPPRAPETQY

j_call: TRBJ1-1
v_call: TRBV29-1
cdr3_aa: SVVFLTGRNTEAF

j_call: TRBJ1-2
v_call: TRBV25-1
cdr3_aa: ASSAGLTEMGYT

j_call: TRBJ1-3
v_call: TRBV6-5
cdr3_aa: ASSYLDEDTIY

j_call: TRBJ2-2
v_call: TRBV1
cdr3_aa: TSARDGRAIDTGELF

j_call: TRBJ2-3
v_call: TRBV5-1
cdr3_aa: ASSDRLMSTDTQY

j_call: NA
v_call: TRBV27
cdr3_aa: ASSSLFRGSGYEQY

j_call: TRBJ2-7
v_call: TRBV28
cdr3_aa: ASTRLALGYEQY

j_call: TRBJ2-7
v_call: TRBV7-7
cdr3_aa: ASSLGPPGTSTTYEQY

j_call: TRBJ2-7
v_call: TRBV9
cdr3_aa: ASSPLTRLTTNRHSYEQY

j_call: TRBJ2-7
v_call: TRBV9
cdr3_aa: ASSSTGTRTNEQY

j_call: TRBJ2-7
v_call: TRBV6-1
cdr3_aa: ASSERPYEQY

j_call: TRBJ2-1
v_call: TRBV4-1
cdr3_aa: ASSAGSRVFEQF

j_call: TRBJ2-6
v_call: TRBV7-9
cdr3_aa: APNEGSGANVLT

j_call: TRBJ1-2
v_call: TRBV19
cdr3_aa: ASNEVRGNYGYT

j_call: TRBJ1-1
v_call: TRBV30
cdr3_aa: AWIPVNTEAF

j_call: TRBJ2-1
v_call: TRBV6-1
cdr3_aa: ASSEYGSNEQF

j_call: TRBJ1-2
v_call: TRBV4-2
cdr3_aa: ASSPRDRGRHGYT

j_call: TRBJ2-1
v_call: TRBV7-6
cdr3_aa: ASSFYGRVDNEQF